This T cell receptor (beta chain) was recorded in a study of Ad26.COV2.S vaccination and SARS-CoV-2 variants. Overall study context: The donor participated in the COV1001 trial, in its Ad26.COV2.S arm. Intramuscular Ad26.COV2.S at 5x10^10 or 1x10^11 viral particles.

Treatment: about 20 received Ad26.COV2.S at low or high dose, single or two shots; roughly five received placebo; per-sample allocation not given. Samples came from day 63 after the first vaccine or placebo injection. Recruitment in Boston yielded a donor of adult age, 18-55 years. Participants' vaccine, an Ad26 vector, delivered Wuhan-strain SARS-CoV-2 spike. This clone is a singleton in its sample. Profiled with immunoSEQ multiplex PCR; TCRdb holds only in-frame clones, not every one. The sample lists about 350,000 clones; around 89% were seen once. The CDR3 is made up of 15 amino acids. Germline loops: CDR1 SGHRS, CDR2 YFSETQ. Trimming removed 0 bases from V and 6 bases from J, with 15 bases in between.

This receptor was taken from a person between 18 and 60 years old who received the Ad26.COV2.S COVID-19 vaccine or a placebo. The chain combines TRBV5-1 with TRBJ1-2; D may be TRBD1 (6 bases). The sample here was peripheral blood, taken in a trial of Ad26.COV2.S vaccine versus placebo. CDR3 residues: CASSLEIYGGHGYTF. The CDR3 nucleotides are TGCGCCAGCAGCTTGGAGATCTACGGGGGCCATGGCTACACCTTC.